The 2 T cell receptor beta chains below come from one sample, sequenced in a study of cytotoxic CD8 clonotypes in ibrutinib-treated CLL. The repertoire was sequenced with immunoSEQ multiplex PCR; TCRdb's copy has only in-frame clones and lacks some. The repertoire holds 200,000 to 250,000 clones, with over 65% as singletons. The source material was PBMCs, sampled after 12 months of ibrutinib treatment. The receptors stem from a human donor with chronic lymphocytic leukemia.

The chain joins TRBV4-1 to TRBJ2-6, with 8 nucleotides matching TRBD2. V lost 4 bases and J lost 0; bases outside the gene matches: 11. The CDR3 runs to 19 residues. Germline CDR1 reads MGHRA; CDR2 reads YSYEKL. CDR3 residues: CASSPLPRGADSGANVLTF. The CDR3 nucleotides read TGCGCCAGCAGCCCTCTCCCGCGGGGGGCCGACTCTGGGGCCAACGTCCTGACTTTC.

This clone was seen many times. The chain carries TRBV30 and TRBJ1-2; D gene ambiguous. The ends were cut back, 4 bases at V and 8 bases at J, with 14 bases in the middle. Per germline, CDR1 GTSNPN and CDR2 SVGIG (reference sequence). This CDR3 is built from 12 residues. DNA for the CDR3: TGTGCCTGGATAGGACGAGTGGGGGGCTACACCTTC. As protein: CAWIGRVGGYTF. Together with reference TRBV30 and TRBJ1-2, the CDR3 gives the full variable domain: SQTIHQWPATLVQPVGSPLSLECTVEGTSNPNLYWYRQAAGRGLQLLFYSVGIGQISSEVPQNLSASRPQDRQFILSSKKLLLSDSGFYLCAWIGRVGGYTFGSGTRLTVV.